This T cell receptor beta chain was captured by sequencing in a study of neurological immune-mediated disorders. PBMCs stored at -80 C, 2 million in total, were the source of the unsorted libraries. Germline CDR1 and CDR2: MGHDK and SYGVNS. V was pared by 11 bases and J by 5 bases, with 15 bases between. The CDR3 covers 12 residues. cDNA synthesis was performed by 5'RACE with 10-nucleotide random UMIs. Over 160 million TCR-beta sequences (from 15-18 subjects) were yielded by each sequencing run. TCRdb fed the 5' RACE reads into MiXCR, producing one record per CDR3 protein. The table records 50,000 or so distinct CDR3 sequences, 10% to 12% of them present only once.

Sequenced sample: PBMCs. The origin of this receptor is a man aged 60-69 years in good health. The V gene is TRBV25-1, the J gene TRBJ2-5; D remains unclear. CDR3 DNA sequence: TGTGCCGAACGAGGTGGTGGTGAGACCCAGTACTTC. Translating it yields CAERGGGETQYF.